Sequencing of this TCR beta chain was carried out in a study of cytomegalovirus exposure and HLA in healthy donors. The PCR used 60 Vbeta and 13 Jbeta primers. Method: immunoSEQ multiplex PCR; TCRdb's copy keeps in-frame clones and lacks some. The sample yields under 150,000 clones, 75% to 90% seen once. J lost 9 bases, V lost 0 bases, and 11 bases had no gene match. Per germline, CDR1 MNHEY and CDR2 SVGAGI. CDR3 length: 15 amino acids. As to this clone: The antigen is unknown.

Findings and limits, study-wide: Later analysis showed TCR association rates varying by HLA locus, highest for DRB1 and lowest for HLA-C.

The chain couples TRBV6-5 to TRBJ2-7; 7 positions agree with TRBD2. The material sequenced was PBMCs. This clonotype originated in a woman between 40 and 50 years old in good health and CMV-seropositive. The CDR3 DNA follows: TGTGCCAGCAGTTACTCAGGACTAGGGTTTAATGGGCAGTACTTC. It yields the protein CASSYSGLGFNGQYF.